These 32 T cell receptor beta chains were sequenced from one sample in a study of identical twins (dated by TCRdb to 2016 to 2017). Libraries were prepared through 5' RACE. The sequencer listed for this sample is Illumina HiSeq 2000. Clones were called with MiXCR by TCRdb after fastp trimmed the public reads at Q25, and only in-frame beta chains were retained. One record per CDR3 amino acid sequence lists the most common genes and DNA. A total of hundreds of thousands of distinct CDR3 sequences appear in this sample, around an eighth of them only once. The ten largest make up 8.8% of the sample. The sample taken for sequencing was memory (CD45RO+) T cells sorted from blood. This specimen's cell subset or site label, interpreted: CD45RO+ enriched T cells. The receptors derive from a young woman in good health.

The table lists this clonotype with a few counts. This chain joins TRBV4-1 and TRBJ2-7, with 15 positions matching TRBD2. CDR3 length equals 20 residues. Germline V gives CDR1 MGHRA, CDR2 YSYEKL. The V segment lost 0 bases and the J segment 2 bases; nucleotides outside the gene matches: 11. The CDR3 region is CASSQDFAPGLAGGAYEQYF. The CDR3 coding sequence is TGCGCCAGCAGCCAAGATTTTGCTCCGGGACTAGCGGGAGGTGCCTACGAGCAGTACTTC.

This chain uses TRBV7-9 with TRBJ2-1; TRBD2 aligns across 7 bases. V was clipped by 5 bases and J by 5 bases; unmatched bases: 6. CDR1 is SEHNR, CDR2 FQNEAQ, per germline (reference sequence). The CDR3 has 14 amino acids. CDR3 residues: CASSARERDNEQFF. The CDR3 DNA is TGTGCCAGCAGCGCGCGGGAGAGAGACAATGAGCAGTTCTTC.

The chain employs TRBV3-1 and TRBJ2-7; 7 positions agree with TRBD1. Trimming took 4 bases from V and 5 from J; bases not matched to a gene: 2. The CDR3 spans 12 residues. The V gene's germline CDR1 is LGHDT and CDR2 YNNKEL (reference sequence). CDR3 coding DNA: TGTGCCAGCAGCCCTACAGGGGACGAGCAGTACTTC. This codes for CASSPTGDEQYF.

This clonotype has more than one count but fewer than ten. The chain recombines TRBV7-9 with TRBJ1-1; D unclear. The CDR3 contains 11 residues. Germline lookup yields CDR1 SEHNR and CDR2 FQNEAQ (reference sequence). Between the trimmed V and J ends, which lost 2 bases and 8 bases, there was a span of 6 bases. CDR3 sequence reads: CASSLRVEAFF. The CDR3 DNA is TGTGCCAGCAGCTTACGGGTGGAAGCTTTCTTT.

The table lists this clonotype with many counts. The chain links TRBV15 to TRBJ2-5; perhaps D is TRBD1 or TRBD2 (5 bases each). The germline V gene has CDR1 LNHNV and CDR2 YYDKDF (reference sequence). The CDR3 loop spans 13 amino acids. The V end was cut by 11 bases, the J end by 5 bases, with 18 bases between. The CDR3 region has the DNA TGTGCCTGCTCTGAGGGGCTCGGGGAGACCCAGTACTTC. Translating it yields CACSEGLGETQYF.

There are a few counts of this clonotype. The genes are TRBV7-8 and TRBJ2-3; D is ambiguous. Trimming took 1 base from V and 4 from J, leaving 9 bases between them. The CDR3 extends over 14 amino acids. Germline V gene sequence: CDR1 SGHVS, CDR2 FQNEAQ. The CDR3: CASSLVLVPDTQYF. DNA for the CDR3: TGTGCCAGCAGCTTAGTGTTAGTCCCAGATACGCAGTATTTT.

CDR3 DNA: TGCGCCAGCGCCGACAAAACCGGGGCCAACGTCCTGACTTTC. It encodes CASADKTGANVLTF. The genes are TRBV5-1 and TRBJ2-6; no firm D call. Trimming took off 7 bases at V and 4 bases at J, with 12 bases between the two ends. Per the germline V gene, CDR1 is SGHRS and CDR2 is YFSETQ. The CDR3 loop spans 14 amino acids. Full variable domain (outside the CDR3, taken from reference TRBV5-1 and TRBJ2-6): KAGVTQTPRYLIKTRGQQVTLSCSPISGHRSVSWYQQTPGQGLQFLFEYFSETQRNKGNFPGRFSGRQFSNSRSEMNVSTLELGDSALYLCASADKTGANVLTFGAGSRLTVL.

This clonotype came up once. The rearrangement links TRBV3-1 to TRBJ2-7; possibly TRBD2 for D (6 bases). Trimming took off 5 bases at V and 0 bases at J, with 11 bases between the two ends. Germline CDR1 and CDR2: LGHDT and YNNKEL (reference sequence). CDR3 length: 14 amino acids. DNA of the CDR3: TGTGCCAGCAGCGAGGGACTGCGCTCCTACGAGCAGTACTTC. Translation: CASSEGLRSYEQYF.

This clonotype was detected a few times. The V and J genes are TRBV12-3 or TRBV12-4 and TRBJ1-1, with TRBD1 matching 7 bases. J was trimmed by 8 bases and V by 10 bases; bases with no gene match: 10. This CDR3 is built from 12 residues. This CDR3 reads CATKDRAVEAFF. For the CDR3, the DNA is TGTGCCACCAAAGACAGGGCCGTGGAAGCTTTCTTT.

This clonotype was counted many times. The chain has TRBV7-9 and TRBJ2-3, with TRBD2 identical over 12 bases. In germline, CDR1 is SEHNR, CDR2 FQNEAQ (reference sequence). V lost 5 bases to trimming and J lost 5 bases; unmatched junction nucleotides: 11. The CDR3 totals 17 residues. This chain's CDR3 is CASSPLLAGGLLDTQYF. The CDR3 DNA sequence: TGTGCCAGCAGCCCCCTCCTAGCGGGGGGGCTTTTAGATACGCAGTATTTT.

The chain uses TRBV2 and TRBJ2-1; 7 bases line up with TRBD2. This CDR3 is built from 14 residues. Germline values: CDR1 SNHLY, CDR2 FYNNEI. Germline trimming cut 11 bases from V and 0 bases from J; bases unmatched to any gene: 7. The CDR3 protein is CASWGGGSYNEQFF. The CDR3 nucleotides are TGTGCCTCCTGGGGGGGAGGCTCCTACAATGAGCAGTTCTTC.

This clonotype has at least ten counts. CDR3 sequence: CASSLSRGGYGYTF. The DNA for the CDR3 is TGTGCCAGCAGTTTATCCAGGGGAGGCTATGGCTACACCTTC. The V call is TRBV27, the J call TRBJ1-2; D perhaps matches TRBD1 (6 bases). V was pared by 0 bases and J by 4 bases, with 9 bases between. This CDR3 is built from 14 residues. The germline V gene has CDR1 MNHEY and CDR2 SMNVEV (reference sequence).

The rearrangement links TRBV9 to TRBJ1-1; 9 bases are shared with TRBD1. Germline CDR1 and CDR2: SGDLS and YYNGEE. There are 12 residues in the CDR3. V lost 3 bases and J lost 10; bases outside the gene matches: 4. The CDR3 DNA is TGTGCCAGCAGCGACAGGGGGCGCCGAGCTTTCTTT. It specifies CASSDRGRRAFF.

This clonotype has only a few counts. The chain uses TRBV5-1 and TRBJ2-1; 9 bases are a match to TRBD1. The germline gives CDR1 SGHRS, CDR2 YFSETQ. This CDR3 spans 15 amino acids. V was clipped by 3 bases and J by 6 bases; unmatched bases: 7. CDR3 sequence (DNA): TGCGCCAGCAGCTCCTCCGGGACAGGGTTCAATGAGCAGTTCTTC. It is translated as CASSSSGTGFNEQFF.

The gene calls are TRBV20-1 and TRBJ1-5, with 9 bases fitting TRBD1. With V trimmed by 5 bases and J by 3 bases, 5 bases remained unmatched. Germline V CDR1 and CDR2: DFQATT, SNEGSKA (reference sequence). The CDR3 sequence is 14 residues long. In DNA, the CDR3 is TGCAGTGCTCCCAGACAGGGGGACAATCAGCCCCAGCATTTT. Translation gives CSAPRQGDNQPQHF.

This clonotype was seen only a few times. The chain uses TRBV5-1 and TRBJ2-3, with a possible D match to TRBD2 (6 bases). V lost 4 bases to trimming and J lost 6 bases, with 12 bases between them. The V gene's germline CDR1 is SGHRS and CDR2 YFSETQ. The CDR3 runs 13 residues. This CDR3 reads CASSPRAGDTQYF. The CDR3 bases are TGCGCCAGCAGCCCCCGCGCGGGGGATACGCAGTATTTT.

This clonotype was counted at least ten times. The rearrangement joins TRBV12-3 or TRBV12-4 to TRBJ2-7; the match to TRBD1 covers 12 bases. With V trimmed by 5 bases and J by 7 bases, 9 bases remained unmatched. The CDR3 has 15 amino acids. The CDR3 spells CASSRPGQGAREQYF. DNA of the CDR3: TGTGCCAGCAGTCGGCCGGGACAGGGGGCTCGAGAGCAGTACTTC.

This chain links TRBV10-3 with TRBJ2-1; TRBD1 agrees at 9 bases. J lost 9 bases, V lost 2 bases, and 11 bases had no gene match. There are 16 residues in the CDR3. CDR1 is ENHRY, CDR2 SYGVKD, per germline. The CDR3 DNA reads TGTGCCATCAGTGAGGAATGGGGGACAGGGTCAGTTGAGCAGTTCTTC. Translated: CAISEEWGTGSVEQFF.

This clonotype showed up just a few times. For the CDR3, the DNA is TGTGCCAGCAGCGCCAGGGGGATTAACTATGGCTACACCTTC. Amino acid sequence: CASSARGINYGYTF. The chain couples TRBV9 to TRBJ1-2, with 7 bases identical to TRBD1. This CDR3 region has 14 residues. CDR1 and CDR2 from the germline V gene are SGDLS and YYNGEE. Losses at the gene ends were 3 bases for V and 1 base for J; bases not matched to a gene: 3.

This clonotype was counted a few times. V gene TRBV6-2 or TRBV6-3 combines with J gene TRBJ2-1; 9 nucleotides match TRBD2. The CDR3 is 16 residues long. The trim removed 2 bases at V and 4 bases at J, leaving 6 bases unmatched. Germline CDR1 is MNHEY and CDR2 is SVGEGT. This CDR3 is CASSYRGTSPYNEQFF. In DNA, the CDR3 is TGTGCCAGCAGTTACCGAGGGACTAGCCCTTACAATGAGCAGTTCTTC.

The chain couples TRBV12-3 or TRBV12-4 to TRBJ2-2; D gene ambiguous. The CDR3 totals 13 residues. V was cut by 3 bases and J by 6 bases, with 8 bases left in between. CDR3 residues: CASSFQIPGELFF. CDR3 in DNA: TGTGCCAGCAGTTTTCAAATTCCCGGGGAGCTGTTTTTT.

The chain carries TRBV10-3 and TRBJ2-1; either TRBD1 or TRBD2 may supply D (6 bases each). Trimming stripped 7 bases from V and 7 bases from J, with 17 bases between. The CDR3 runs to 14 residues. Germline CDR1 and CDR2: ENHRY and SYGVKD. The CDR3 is CAIKTGAARNEQFF. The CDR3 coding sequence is TGTGCCATCAAGACGGGGGCGGCGCGGAATGAGCAGTTCTTC.

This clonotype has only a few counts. DNA of the CDR3: TGTGCCAGCAGCTCGGCGCCCCCGCGCACTGAAGCTTTCTTT. The encoded protein is CASSSAPPRTEAFF. The genes are TRBV7-6 and TRBJ1-1; D unresolved. Between the trimmed V and J ends, which lost 4 bases and 4 bases, there was a span of 13 bases. The CDR3 has 14 residues. Germline CDR1 and CDR2: SGHVS and FNYEAQ.

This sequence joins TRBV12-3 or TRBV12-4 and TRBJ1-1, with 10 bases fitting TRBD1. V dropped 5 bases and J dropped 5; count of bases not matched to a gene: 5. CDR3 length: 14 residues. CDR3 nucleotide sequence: TGTGCCAGCAGTCTGACAGGGGGCAGGACTGAAGCTTTCTTT. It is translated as CASSLTGGRTEAFF.

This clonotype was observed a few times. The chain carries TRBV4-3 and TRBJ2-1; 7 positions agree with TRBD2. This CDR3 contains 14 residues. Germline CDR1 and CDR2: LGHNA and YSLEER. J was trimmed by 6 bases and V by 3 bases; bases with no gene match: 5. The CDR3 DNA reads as TGCGCCAGCAGCCACGAAATAGCGGGCAATGAGCAGTTCTTC. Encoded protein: CASSHEIAGNEQFF.

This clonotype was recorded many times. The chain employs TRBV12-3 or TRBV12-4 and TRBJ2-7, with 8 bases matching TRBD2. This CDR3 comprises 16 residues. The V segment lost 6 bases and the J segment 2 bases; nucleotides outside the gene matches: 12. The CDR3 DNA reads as TGTGCCAGCAGCCCTGGAGCAGCGGGGGTGACCTACGAGCAGTACTTC. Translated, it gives CASSPGAAGVTYEQYF.

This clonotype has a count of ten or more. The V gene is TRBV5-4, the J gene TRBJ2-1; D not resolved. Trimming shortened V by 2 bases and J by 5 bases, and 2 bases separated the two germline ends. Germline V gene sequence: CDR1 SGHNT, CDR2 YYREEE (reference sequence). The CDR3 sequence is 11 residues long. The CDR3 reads CASSFHNEQFF. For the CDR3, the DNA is TGTGCCAGCAGCTTCCACAATGAGCAGTTCTTC.

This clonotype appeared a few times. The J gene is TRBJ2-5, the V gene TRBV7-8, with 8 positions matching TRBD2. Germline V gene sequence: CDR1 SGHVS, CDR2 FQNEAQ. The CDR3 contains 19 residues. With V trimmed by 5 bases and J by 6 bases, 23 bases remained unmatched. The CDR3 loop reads CASSGRKKRGSPPLQTQYF. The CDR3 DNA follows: TGTGCCAGCAGCGGACGAAAGAAGCGGGGGAGCCCACCCCTCCAGACCCAGTACTTC.

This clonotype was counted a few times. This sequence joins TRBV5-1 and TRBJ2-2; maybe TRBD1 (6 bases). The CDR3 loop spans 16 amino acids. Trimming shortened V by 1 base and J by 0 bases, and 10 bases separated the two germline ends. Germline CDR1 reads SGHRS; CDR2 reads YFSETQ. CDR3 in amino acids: CASSLWGRSNTGELFF. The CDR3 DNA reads TGCGCCAGCAGCTTGTGGGGGCGATCGAACACCGGGGAGCTGTTTTTT.

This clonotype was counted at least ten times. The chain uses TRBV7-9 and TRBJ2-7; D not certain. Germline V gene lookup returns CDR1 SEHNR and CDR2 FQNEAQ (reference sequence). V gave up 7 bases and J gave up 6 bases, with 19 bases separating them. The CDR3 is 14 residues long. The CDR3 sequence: CASNRGTPTGEQYF. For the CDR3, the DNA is TGTGCCAGCAACCGTGGAACCCCGACGGGCGAGCAGTACTTC.

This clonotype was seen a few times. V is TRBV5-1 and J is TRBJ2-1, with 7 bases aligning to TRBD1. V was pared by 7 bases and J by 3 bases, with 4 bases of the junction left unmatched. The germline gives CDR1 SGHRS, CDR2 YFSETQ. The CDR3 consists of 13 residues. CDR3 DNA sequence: TGCGCCAGCGACCCAGGGGGCTACAATGAGCAGTTCTTC. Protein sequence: CASDPGGYNEQFF. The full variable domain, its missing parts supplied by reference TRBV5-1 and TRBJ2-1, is KAGVTQTPRYLIKTRGQQVTLSCSPISGHRSVSWYQQTPGQGLQFLFEYFSETQRNKGNFPGRFSGRQFSNSRSEMNVSTLELGDSALYLCASDPGGYNEQFFGPGTRLTVL.

The CDR3 DNA reads as TGCAGTGCTAAGAAGAGTAAGGGGTTGTGGAGGGCCAAAAACATTCAGTACTTC. It specifies CSAKKSKGLWRAKNIQYF. The V call is TRBV20-1, the J call TRBJ2-4; D tentatively reads TRBD1 or TRBD2 (5 bases each). The CDR3 extends over 18 amino acids. The germline gives CDR1 DFQATT, CDR2 SNEGSKA (reference sequence). V was pared by 4 bases and J by 1 base, with 23 bases between.